This TCR beta chain was retrieved from a study of beta chain features in type 1 diabetes. General study results and limits: At VDJ recombination sites, type 1 diabetes patients had fewer insertions and more deleted nucleotides.

This clone was counted a few times. No antigen is known for it. The CDR3 runs 15 residues. The junction had 9 bases not matched to a gene; V was cut back by 5 bases and J by 7 bases. The germline V gene encodes CDR1 SGHVS and CDR2 FNYEAQ. The whole isolated RNA underwent reverse transcription, so sequencing captured expressed TCRB transcripts. The repertoire was sequenced with immunoSEQ multiplex PCR; TCRdb's copy has only in-frame clones and lacks some. The table lists about 220,000 clones, approximately 11% of them singletons. Sequenced material: central memory CD4+ T cells from blood. The genes are TRBV7-6 and TRBJ2-4; 9 bases match TRBD1. The receptor comes from a man aged 18 to 29 in good health. The CDR3 region is CASSRGQGSFNIQYF. For the CDR3, the DNA is TGTGCCAGCAGCCGGGGACAGGGAAGTTTTAACATTCAGTACTTC.